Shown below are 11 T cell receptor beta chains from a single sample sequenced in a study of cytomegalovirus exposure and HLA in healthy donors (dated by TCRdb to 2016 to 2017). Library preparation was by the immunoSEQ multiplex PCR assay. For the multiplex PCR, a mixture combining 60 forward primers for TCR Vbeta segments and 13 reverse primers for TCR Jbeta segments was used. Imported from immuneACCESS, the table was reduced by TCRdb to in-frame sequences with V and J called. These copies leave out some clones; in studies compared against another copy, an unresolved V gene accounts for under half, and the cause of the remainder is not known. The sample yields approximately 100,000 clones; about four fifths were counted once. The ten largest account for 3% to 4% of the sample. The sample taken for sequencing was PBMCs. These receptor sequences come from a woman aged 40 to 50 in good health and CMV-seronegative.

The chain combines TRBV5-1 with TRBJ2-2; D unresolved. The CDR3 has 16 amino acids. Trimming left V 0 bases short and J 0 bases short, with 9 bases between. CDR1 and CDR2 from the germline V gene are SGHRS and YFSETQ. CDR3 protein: CASSLGVVANTGELFF. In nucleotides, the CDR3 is TGCGCCAGCAGCTTGGGTGTTGTAGCGAACACCGGGGAGCTGTTTTTT.

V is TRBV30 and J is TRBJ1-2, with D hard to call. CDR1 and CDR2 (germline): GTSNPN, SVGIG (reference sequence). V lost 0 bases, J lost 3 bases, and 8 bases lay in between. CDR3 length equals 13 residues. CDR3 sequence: CAWSVSRDYGYTF. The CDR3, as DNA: TGTGCCTGGAGTGTATCTCGGGACTATGGCTACACCTTC.

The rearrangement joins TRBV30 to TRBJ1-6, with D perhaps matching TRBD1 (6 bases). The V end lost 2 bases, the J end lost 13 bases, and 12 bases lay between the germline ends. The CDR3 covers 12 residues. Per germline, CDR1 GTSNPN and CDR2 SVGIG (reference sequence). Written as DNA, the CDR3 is TGTGCCTGGAGTAAGGGGGACCCCCCCCTCCACTTT. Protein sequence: CAWSKGDPPLHF.

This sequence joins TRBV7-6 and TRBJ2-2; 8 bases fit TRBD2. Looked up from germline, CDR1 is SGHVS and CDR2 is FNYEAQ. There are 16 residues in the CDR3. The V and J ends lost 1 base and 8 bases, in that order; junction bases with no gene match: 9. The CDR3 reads CASSLGGGRNSGELFF. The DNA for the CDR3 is TGTGCCAGCAGCTTAGGCGGGGGGCGGAATTCTGGGGAGCTGTTTTTT.

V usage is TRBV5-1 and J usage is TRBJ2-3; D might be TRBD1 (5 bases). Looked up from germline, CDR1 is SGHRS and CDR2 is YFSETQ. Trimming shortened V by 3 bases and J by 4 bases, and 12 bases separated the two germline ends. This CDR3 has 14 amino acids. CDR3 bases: TGCGCCAGCAGCTATCAGGGTTCCTCAGATACGCAGTATTTT. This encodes CASSYQGSSDTQYF.

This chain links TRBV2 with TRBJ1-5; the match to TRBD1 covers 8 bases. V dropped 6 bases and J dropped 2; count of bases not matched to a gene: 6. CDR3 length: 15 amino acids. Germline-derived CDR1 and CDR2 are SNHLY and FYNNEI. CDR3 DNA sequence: TGTGCCAGCAGAGAACAGGGGGGCGGCAATCAGCCCCAGCATTTT. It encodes CASREQGGGNQPQHF.

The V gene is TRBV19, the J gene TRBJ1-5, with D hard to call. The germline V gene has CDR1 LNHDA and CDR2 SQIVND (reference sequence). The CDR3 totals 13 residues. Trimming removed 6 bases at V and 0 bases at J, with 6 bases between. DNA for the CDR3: TGTGCCAGTAGCATGAGTAGCAATCAGCCCCAGCATTTT. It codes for CASSMSSNQPQHF.

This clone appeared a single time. CDR3 sequence: CASSSLTSGGARYF. In DNA form, the CDR3 reads TGTGCCAGCAGCTCCCTGACTAGCGGGGGTGCTCGGTACTTC. This sequence joins TRBV7-2 and TRBJ2-7; the match to TRBD2 covers 12 bases. Germline trimming cut 4 bases from V and 12 bases from J; bases unmatched to any gene: 10. Germline CDR1 is SGHTA and CDR2 is FQGNSA. The CDR3 extends over 14 amino acids.

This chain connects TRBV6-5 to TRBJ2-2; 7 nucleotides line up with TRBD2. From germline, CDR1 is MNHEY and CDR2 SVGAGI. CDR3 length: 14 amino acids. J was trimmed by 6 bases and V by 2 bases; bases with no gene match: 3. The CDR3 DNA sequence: TGTGCCAGCAGTTACGGACTAGAGTCCGGGGAGCTGTTTTTT. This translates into CASSYGLESGELFF.

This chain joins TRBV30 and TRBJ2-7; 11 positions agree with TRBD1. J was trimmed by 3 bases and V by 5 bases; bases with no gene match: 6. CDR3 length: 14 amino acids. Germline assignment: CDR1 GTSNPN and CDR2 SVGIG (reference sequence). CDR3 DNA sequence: TGTGCCTGGGGACAGGGGGCGGGTGGCTACGAGCAGTACTTC. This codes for CAWGQGAGGYEQYF.

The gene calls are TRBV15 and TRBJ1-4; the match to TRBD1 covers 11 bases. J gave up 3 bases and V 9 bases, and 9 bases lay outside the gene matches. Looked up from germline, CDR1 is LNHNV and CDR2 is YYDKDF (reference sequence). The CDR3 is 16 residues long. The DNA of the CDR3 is TGTGCCACTAGGACAGGGGGCCTGGTGGCTAATGAAAAACTGTTTTTT. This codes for CATRTGGLVANEKLFF.